The rows below give T cell receptor beta chains drawn from one sample of a study of long-term antiretroviral therapy in people with HIV. The repertoire was sequenced with immunoSEQ multiplex PCR; TCRdb's copy has only in-frame clones and lacks some. The sample holds 29,000 or so clones, about 94% seen once. Material: unsorted PBMCs, obtained around 7.4 years after starting antiretroviral therapy. These receptors all stem from a man aged 45-65 years with HIV. CDR3s include the opening cysteine and the closing phenylalanine or tryptophan. D genes are given only for firm matches. Only some rows state a clone size, as once, few, many or a class for expanded clones.

TRBV27	NA	TRBJ2-7	NA	TGTGCCAGCAGTTCCCCACAGGGCTCTAGGGTCTTC	CASSSPQGSRVF
TRBV5-6	NA	TRBJ2-6	NA	TGTGCCAGCAGCTTCAGGGCTGGGGCCAACGTCCTGACTTTC	CASSFRAGANVLTF
TRBV2	NA	TRBJ2-1	TRBD2	TGTGCCAGCACCCGGGGGGGAGATTACAATGAGCAGTTCTTC	CASTRGGDYNEQFF
TRBV11-2	NA	TRBJ1-5	TRBD1	TGTGCCAGCAGCTTGGACACAGGGGAAGGGGACAATCAGCCCCAGCATTTT	CASSLDTGEGDNQPQHF
TRBV5-6	once	TRBJ2-1	NA	TGTGCCAGCAGCTCGGAGGGGGGGGGATACAATGAGCAGTTCTTC	CASSSEGGGYNEQFF
TRBV11-3	NA	TRBJ2-1	TRBD1	TGTGCCAGCAGCTCGGGACAGGACTACAATGAGCAGTTCTTC	CASSSGQDYNEQFF
TRBV7-3	NA	TRBJ2-2	NA	TGTGCCAGCAGCCCCGACAAGAACACCGGGGAGCTGTTTTTT	CASSPDKNTGELFF
TRBV5-4	NA	TRBJ1-6	NA	TGTGCCAGCAGCTTGGGCCAGTCTTTTTCACCCCTCCACTTT	CASSLGQSFSPLHF
TRBV10-3	NA	TRBJ1-3	TRBD1	TGTGCCATCAGTGACCTAGTCCGGGACAGTCGAAACACCATATATTTT	CAISDLVRDSRNTIYF
TRBV7-8	NA	TRBJ1-2	TRBD1	TGTGCCAGCAGCTTATCATCCGGGACAGGGGACGGCTACACCTTC	CASSLSSGTGDGYTF
TRBV9	NA	TRBJ2-7	TRBD1	TGTGCCAGCAGCCCCACAGGGGCCCTCGAGCAGTACTTC	CASSPTGALEQYF
TRBV21-1	once	TRBJ1-1	NA	TGTGCCAGCAGCGAAACAGGGGCGGACACTGAAGCTTTCTTT	CASSETGADTEAFF
TRBV6-1	NA	TRBJ2-7	NA	TGTGCCAGCAGGATACAGAGCTCCTACGAGCAGTACTTC	CASRIQSSYEQYF
TRBV4-2	NA	TRBJ2-7	NA	TGTGCCAGCGCAAAAGGGTTAGGACACGAATACGAGCAGTACTTC	CASAKGLGHEYEQYF
TRBV2	NA	TRBJ1-1	NA	TGTGCCAGCAGTGAACGGGGTACCACTGAAGCTTTCTTT	CASSERGTTEAFF